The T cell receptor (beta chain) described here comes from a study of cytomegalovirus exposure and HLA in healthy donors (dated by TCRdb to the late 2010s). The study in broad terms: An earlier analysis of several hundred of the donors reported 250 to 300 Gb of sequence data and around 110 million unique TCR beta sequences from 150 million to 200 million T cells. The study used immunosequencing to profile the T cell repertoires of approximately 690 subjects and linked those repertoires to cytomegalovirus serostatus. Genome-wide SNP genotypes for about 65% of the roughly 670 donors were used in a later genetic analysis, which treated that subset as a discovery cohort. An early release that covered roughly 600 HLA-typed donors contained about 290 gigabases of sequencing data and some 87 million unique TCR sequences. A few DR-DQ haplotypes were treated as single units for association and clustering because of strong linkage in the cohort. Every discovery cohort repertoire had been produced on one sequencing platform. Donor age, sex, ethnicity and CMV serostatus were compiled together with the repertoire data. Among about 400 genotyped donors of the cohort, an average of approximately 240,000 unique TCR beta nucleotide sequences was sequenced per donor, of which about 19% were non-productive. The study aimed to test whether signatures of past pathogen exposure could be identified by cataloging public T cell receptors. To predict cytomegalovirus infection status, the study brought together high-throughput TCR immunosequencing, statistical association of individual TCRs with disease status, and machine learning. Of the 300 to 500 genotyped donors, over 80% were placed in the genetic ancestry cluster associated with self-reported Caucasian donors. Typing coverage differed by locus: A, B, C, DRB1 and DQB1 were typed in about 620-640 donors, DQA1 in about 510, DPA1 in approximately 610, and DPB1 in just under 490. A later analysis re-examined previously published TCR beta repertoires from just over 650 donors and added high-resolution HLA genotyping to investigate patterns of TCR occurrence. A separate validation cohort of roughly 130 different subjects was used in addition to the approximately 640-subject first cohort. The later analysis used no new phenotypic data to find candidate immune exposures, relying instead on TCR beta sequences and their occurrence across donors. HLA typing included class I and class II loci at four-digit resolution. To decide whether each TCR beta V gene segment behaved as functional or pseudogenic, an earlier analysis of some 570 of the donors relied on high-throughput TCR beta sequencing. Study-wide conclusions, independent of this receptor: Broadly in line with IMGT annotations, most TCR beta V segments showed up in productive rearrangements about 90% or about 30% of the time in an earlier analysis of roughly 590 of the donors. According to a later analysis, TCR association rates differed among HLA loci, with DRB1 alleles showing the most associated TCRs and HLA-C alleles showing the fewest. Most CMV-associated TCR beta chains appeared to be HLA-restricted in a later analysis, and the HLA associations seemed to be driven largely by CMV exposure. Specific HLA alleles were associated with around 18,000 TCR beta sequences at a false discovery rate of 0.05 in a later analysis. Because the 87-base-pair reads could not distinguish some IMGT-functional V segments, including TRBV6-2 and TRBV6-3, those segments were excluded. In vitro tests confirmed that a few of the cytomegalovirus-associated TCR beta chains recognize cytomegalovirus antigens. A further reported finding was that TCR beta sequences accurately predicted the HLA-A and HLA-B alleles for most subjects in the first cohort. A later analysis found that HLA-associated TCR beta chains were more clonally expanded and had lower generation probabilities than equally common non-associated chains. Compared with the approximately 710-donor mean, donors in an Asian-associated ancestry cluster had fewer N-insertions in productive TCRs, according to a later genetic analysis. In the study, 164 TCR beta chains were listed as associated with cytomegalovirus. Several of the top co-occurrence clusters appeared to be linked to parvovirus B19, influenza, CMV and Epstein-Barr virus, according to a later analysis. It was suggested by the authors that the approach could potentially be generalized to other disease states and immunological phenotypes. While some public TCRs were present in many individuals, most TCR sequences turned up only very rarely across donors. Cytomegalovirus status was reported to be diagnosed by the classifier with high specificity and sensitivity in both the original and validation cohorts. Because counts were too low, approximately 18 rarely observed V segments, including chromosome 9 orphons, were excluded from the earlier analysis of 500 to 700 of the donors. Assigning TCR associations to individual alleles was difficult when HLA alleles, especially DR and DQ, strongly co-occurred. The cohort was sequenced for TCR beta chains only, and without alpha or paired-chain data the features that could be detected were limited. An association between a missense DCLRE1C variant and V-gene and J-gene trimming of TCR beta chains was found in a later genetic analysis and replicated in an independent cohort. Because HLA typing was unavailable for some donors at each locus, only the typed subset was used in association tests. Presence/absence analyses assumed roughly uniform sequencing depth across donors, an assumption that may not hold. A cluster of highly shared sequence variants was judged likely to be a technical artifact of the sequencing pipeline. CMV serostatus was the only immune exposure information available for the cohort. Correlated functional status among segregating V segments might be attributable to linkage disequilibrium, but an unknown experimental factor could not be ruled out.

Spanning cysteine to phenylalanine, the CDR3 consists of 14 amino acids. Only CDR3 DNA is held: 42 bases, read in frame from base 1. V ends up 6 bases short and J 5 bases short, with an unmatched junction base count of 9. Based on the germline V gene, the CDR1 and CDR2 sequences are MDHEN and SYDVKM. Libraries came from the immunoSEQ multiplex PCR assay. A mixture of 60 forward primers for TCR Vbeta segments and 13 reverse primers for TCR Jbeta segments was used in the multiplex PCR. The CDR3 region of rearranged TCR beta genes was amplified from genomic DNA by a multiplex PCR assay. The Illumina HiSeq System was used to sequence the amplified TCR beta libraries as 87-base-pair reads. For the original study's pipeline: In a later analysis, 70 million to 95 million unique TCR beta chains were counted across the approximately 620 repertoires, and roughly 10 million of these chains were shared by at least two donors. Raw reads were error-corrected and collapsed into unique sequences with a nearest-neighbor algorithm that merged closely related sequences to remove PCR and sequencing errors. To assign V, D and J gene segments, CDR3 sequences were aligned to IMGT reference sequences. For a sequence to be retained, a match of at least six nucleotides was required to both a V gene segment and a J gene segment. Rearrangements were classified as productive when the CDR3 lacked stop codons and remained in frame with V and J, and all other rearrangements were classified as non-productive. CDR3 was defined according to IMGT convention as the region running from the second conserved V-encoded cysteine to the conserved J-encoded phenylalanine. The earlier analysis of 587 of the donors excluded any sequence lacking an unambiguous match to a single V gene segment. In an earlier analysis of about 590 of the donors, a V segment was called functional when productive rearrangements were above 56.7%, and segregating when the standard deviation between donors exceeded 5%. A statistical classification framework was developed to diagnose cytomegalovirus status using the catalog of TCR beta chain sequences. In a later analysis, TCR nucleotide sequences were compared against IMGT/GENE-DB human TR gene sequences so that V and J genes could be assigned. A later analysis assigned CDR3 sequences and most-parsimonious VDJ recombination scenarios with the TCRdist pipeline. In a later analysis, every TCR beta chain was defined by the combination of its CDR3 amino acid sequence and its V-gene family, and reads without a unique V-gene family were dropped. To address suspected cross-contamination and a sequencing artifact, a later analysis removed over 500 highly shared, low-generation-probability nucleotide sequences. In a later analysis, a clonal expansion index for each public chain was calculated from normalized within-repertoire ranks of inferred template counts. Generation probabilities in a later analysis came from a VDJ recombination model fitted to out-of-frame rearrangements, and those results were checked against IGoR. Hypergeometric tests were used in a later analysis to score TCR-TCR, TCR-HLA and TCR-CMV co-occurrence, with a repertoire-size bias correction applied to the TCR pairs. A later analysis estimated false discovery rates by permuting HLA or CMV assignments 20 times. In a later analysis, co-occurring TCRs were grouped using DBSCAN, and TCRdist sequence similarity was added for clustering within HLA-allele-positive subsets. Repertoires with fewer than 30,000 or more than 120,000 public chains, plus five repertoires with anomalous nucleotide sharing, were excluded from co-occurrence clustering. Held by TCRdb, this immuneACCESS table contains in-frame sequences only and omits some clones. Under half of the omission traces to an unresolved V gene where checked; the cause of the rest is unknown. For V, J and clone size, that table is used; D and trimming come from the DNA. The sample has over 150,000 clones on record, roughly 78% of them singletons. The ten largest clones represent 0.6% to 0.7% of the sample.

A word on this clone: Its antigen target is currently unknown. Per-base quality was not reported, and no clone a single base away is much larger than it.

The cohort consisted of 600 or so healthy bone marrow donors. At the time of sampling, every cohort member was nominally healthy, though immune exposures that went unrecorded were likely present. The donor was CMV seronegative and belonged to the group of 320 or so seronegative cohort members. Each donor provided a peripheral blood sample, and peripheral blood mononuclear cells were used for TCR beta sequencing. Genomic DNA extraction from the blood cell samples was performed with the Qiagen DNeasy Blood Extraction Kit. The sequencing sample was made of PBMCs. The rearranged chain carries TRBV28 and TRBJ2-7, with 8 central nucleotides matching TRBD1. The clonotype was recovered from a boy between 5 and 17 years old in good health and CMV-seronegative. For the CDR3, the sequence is CASRLDRVRHEQYF. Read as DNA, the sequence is TGTGCCAGCAGGCTGGACAGGGTTCGCCACGAGCAGTACTTC. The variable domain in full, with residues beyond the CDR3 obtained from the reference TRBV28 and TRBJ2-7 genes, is DVKVTQSSRYLVKRTGEKVFLECVQDMDHENMFWYRQDPGLGLRLIYFSYDVKMKEKGDIPEGYSVSREKKERFSLILESASTNQTSMYLCASRLDRVRHEQYFGPGTRLTVT.